One T cell receptor beta chain is described in this entry. Looked up from germline, CDR1 is MNHEY and CDR2 is SVGEGT. V shed 2 bases and J shed 7 bases, with 15 bases lying between them. The CDR3 spans 15 residues. This entry belongs to a study of control samples from healthy donors and cancer patients. Profiling relied on immunoSEQ multiplex PCR, and the TCRdb table lists in-frame clones only, not all of them. In the table there are under 200,000 clones, around 96% of which are singletons. The V call is TRBV6-2 or TRBV6-3, the J call TRBJ1-5, with D maybe TRBD1 (6 bases). The receptor was isolated from a young woman in good health. The source material was blood. The CDR3 region has the DNA TGTGCCAGCAGTTACCAGTCAGGGGTGGGACAGCCCCAGCATTTT. Translating gives CASSYQSGVGQPQHF.